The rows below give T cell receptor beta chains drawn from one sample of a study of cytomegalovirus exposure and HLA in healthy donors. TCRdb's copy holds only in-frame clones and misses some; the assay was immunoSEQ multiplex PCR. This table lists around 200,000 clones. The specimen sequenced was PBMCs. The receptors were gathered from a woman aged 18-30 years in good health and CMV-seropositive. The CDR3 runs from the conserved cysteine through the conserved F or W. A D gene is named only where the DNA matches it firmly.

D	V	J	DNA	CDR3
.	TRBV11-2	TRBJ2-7	TGTGCCAGCAGCTTACAGGGCTACGAGCAGTACTTC	CASSLQGYEQYF
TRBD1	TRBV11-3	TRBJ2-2	TGTGCCAGCACCGGACAGGGGGCGAGAACCGGGGAGCTGTTTTTT	CASTGQGARTGELFF
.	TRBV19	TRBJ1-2	TGTGCCAGTAGTATAGAAGAGGGCAGGCACGGAGGACATGGCTACACCTTC	CASSIEEGRHGGHGYTF
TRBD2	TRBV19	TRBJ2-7	TGTGCCAGTACTCCTAGCGGGAGCTACGAGCAGTACTTC	CASTPSGSYEQYF
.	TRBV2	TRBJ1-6	TGTGCCAGCAGTGATAGTTACTCACCCCTCCACTTT	CASSDSYSPLHF
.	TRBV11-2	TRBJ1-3	TGTGCCAGCAGCTTAGAGAGGGTTGGAAACACCATATATTTT	CASSLERVGNTIYF
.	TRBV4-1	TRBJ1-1	TGCGCCAGCAGCCAAGAGAGTGAAGCTTTCTTT	CASSQESEAFF
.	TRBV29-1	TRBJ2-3	TGCAGCGTCCCCGCGGTCCCCCCAGATACGCAGTATTTT	CSVPAVPPDTQYF
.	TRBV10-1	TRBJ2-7	TGCGCCAGCAGCAAGGACTCGTCCTACGAGCAGTACTTC	CASSKDSSYEQYF
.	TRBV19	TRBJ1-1	TGTGCCAGTAGTCCTCAGACGGGCACTGAAGCTTTCTTT	CASSPQTGTEAFF
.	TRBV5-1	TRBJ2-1	TGCGCCAGCAGCTTGGACGGAGCCCCCTACAATGAGCAGTTCTTC	CASSLDGAPYNEQFF
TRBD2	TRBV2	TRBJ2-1	TGTGCCAGCAGTGAAGACCTAGCGGGAGTTTTATACAATGAGCAGTTCTTC	CASSEDLAGVLYNEQFF
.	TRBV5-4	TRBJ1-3	TGTGCCAGCAGCTTAATGGGGGGTTCTGGAAACACCATATATTTT	CASSLMGGSGNTIYF
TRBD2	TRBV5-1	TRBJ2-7	TGCGCCAGCAGCCTTGGACTAGCGACTTACGAGCAGTACTTC	CASSLGLATYEQYF
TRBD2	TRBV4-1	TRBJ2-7	TGCGCCAGCAGGCAGACTAGCGGGACCTCCTACGAGCAGTACTTC	CASRQTSGTSYEQYF
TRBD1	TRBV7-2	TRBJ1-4	TGTGCCAGCAGCAAACAGGGGGGAGAAAATGAAAAACTGTTTTTT	CASSKQGGENEKLFF
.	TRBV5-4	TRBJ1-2	TGTGCCAGCAGCTTCAGCCCTGACAGAGCCTTTGCCTATGGCTACACCTTC	CASSFSPDRAFAYGYTF
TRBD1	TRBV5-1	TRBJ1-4	TGCGCCAGCAGCTTGGGTTTTGGGACAGGGGACGAAAAACTGTTTTTT	CASSLGFGTGDEKLFF
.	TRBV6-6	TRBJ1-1	TGTGCCAGCAGTTACGCCGGACAGGAAGCTTTCTTT	CASSYAGQEAFF
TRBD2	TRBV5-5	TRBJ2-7	TGTGCCATCCTTACGGGACTAGCGGGAGGGGGCTACGAGCAGTACTTC	CAILTGLAGGGYEQYF
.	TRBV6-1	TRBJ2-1	TGTGCCAGGACATTATGGTCGCATGAGCAGTTCTTC	CARTLWSHEQFF
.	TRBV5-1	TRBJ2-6	TGCGCCAGCAGCTTGACTACGGTTTCCGGGGCCAACGTCCTGACTTTC	CASSLTTVSGANVLTF
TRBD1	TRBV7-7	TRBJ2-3	TGTGCCAGCAGCTTATTAGGGGGCGACTCAGATACGCAGTATTTT	CASSLLGGDSDTQYF
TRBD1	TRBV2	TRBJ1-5	TGTGCCAGCAGTTGGACAGGCGGTCAGCCCCAGCATTTT	CASSWTGGQPQHF
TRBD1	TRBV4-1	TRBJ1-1	TGCGCCAGCAGCCATCCACAGGGGGGTAGCACTGAAGCTTTCTTT	CASSHPQGGSTEAFF
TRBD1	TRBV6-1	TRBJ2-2	TGTGCCAGCAGCGCGGACAGGGCTGGCGGGGAGCTGTTTTTT	CASSADRAGGELFF
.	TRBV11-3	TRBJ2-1	TGTGCCAGCAGCTTAGCGGGGGTCAACGGTGAGCAGTTCTTC	CASSLAGVNGEQFF
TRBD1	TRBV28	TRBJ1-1	TGTGCCAGCAGTTTATTCGGGACAGGGGTACCGAACACTGAAGCTTTCTTT	CASSLFGTGVPNTEAFF
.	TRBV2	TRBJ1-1	TGTGCCAGCATAGGGGGAGCCTCAACTGAAGCTTTCTTT	CASIGGASTEAFF
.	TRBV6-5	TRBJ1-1	TGTGCCAGCAGTTACCATCAAGGGGTTACGACTGAAGCTTTCTTT	CASSYHQGVTTEAFF
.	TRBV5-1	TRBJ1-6	TGCGCCAGCAGCCCAACGACCGGGGGGGACTATAATTCACCCCTCCACTTT	CASSPTTGGDYNSPLHF
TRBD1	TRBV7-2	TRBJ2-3	TGTGCCAGCAGCCCAGACAGGGTGCAAGATACGCAGTATTTT	CASSPDRVQDTQYF
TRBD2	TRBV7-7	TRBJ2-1	TGTGCCAGCAGCCCTCTAGCGGGAGTTCGCAATGAGCAGTTCTTC	CASSPLAGVRNEQFF
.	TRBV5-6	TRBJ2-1	TGTGCCAGCAGCCCCTTCGCGGCTAGTTACAATGAGCAGTTCTTC	CASSPFAASYNEQFF
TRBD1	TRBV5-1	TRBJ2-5	TGCGCCAGCAGCTTGGCCGGGACAGAAGGGGAGACCCAGTACTTC	CASSLAGTEGETQYF
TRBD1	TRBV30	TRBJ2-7	TGTGCCTGTCGACAGGGGGCAGGGTACGAGCAGTACTTC	CACRQGAGYEQYF
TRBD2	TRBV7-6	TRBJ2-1	TGTGCCAGCAGCTCCCCCGGCAGCGGGAGAGGGGTGCGCGAGCAGTTCTTC	CASSSPGSGRGVREQFF
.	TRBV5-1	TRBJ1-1	TGCGCCAGCAGCACCGGACAACCGAACACTGAAGCTTTCTTT	CASSTGQPNTEAFF
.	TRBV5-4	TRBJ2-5	TGTGCCAGCAGCTTGGACGGGGAGACCCAGTACTTC	CASSLDGETQYF
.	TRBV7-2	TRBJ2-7	TGTGCCAGCAGCTTATCGGGTAGCGGAGGACATACCTACGAGCAGTACTTC	CASSLSGSGGHTYEQYF
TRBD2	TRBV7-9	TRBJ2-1	TGTGCCAGCAGCTCCTGGACTAGCGGGGAGGCGAATGAGCAGTTCTTC	CASSSWTSGEANEQFF
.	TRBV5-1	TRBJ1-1	TGCGCCAGCAGCTCCTCAGGGGAAAAAGCTTTCTTT	CASSSSGEKAFF
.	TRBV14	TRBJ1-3	TGTGCCAGCAGCCAAGATGTAGCACGCCAGAACCGGTGGAACACCATATATTTT	CASSQDVARQNRWNTIYF
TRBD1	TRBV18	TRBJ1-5	TGTGCCAGCTCACCGGACGGGACAGGGGGCTACAATCAGCCCCAGCATTTT	CASSPDGTGGYNQPQHF
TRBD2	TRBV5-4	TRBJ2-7	TGTGCCAGCAGCCAGGGACTAGCGGGGGCAGCCTACGAGCAGTACTTC	CASSQGLAGAAYEQYF
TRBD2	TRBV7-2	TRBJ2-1	TGTGCCAGCAGCTCGGGACTAGCGGCCCCGTACAATGAGCAGTTCTTC	CASSSGLAAPYNEQFF
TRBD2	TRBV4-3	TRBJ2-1	TGCGCCAGCAGCCTCCGCGGGACTAGAAACAATGAGCAGTTCTTC	CASSLRGTRNNEQFF
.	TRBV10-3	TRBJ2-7	TGTGCCATCAGTGTGGGCATTTACGAGCAGTACTTC	CAISVGIYEQYF
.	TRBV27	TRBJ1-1	TGTGCCAGCAGTAGGGAAAGGGGCGCCGCTGAAGCTTTCTTT	CASSRERGAAEAFF
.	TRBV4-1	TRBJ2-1	TGCGCCAGCAGCCAAGATCAGTACAATGAGCAGTTCTTC	CASSQDQYNEQFF
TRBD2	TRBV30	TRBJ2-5	TGTGCCTGGGGCGGGGGACTAGCAGAGACCCAGTACTTC	CAWGGGLAETQYF
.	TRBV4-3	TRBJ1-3	TGCGCCAGCAGCCTATTACAGGGATCTGGAAACACCATATATTTT	CASSLLQGSGNTIYF
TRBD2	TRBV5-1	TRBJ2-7	TGCGCCAGCAGCTTGGCCAGGGGGATACTAGCGGGAGCCTACGAGCAGTACTTC	CASSLARGILAGAYEQYF
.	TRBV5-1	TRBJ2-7	TGCGCCAGCAGCTTGGGAACAGGGAAGGCCTACGAGCAGTACTTC	CASSLGTGKAYEQYF
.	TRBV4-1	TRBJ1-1	TGCGCCAGCAGCCAAGCTACAGGGCTTACGAACACTGAAGCTTTCTTT	CASSQATGLTNTEAFF